This T cell receptor beta chain was identified during a study of T cell responses to AZD1222 COVID-19 vaccine. Study-wide background: Whether given at about 4 or about 12 weeks, second doses were pooled.

Trimming cost V 8 bases and J 3 bases; bases outside gene matches: 9. The CDR3 spans 14 residues. Germline V gene sequence: CDR1 SNHLY, CDR2 FYNNEI. Whole-study results and caveats: Repertoire sampling occurred only after the peak T cell response. Among vaccine-associated CD4 TCRs, coverage spanned spike, with dominance at 160-218 and 743-854. Donors, mostly white British, included more females; clonal diversity was possibly underestimated.

Profiled with immunoSEQ multiplex PCR; TCRdb holds only in-frame clones, not every one. The profile covers some 150,000 clones, with roughly 90% appearing a single time and around 2.9% taken by the ten largest. A note on this clone: Its cognate antigen is unknown.

The sequence was collected from an adult in good health. The sequencing used peripheral blood, collected on day 0 of AZD1222 vaccination. The chain is built from TRBV2 and TRBJ2-7, with TRBD2 identical over 8 bases. CDR3: CASLVGGLVYEQYF. The DNA of the CDR3 is TGTGCCAGCCTCGTAGGGGGACTAGTCTACGAGCAGTACTTC.